The next 21 T cell receptor beta chains were all read from a single sample in a study of regulatory T cells in long-lasting Graves disease. Arm-PCR of CDR3 regions with iRepertoire HTBI primers generated TCR beta libraries. One entry per CDR3 protein results from TCRdb running MiXCR on the multiplex PCR reads. The sample carries 350,000 to 450,000 distinct CDR3 sequences, over 14% recorded once. Indicated time point: newly diagnosed GD, antithyroid drugs for less than 3 months. Isolated PBMC RNA provided the starting material for the TCR library. This sample was also put to use in a study of T cells in Graves' hyperthyroidism and ophthalmopathy.

This specimen was peripheral blood mononuclear cells (PBMCs), taken at new diagnosis, from a patient treated with antithyroid drugs. All receptors come from a woman between 35 and 50 years old with Graves disease.

The chain links TRBV5-6 to TRBJ2-2; possibly TRBD1 for D (5 bases). The CDR3 consists of 16 residues. Germline V gene sequence: CDR1 SGHDT, CDR2 YYEEEE. Trimming removed 0 bases at V and 5 bases at J, with 14 bases between. The CDR3 here is CASSLGPGMLTGELFF. Here the CDR3 DNA reads TGTGCCAGCAGCTTGGGGCCAGGGATGTTGACCGGGGAGCTGTTTTTT. The full variable domain, with the rest looked up from reference TRBV5-6 and TRBJ2-2, is DAGVTQSPTHLIKTRGQQVTLRCSPKSGHDTVSWYQQALGQGPQFIFQYYEEEERQRGNFPDRFSGHQFPNYSSELNVNALLLGDSALYLCASSLGPGMLTGELFFGEGSRLTVL.

This clonotype has a count of ten or more. J is TRBJ2-1 and V is TRBV20-1; 10 nucleotides match TRBD2. Germline assignment: CDR1 DFQATT and CDR2 SNEGSKA (reference sequence). J was trimmed by 6 bases and V by 5 bases; bases with no gene match: 10. The CDR3 loop spans 15 amino acids. The CDR3 protein is CSAFRAGGPVNEQFF. CDR3 sequence (DNA): TGCAGTGCTTTCCGAGCGGGAGGGCCAGTCAATGAGCAGTTCTTC.

This clonotype was seen ten or more times. This chain links TRBV12-3 or TRBV12-4 with TRBJ2-7; TRBD1 matches 7 bases. There are 15 residues in the CDR3. V shed 6 bases, J shed 5 bases, and the junction held 13 bases outside the gene matches. The CDR3 reads CASSPTGVREHEQYF. CDR3 DNA: TGTGCCAGCAGCCCCACAGGGGTCCGGGAACACGAGCAGTACTTC.

The J gene is TRBJ1-4, the V gene TRBV28, with D tentatively TRBD1 (5 bases). Germline loops: CDR1 MDHEN, CDR2 SYDVKM. The germline V and J ends were trimmed by 7 bases and 0 bases, with 24 bases remaining between them. The CDR3 totals 19 residues. For the CDR3, the DNA is TGTGCCAGCATTGGGGGGGGGAACCCTGGAGGGGCAACTAATGAAAAACTGTTTTTT. This codes for CASIGGGNPGGATNEKLFF.

There are many counts of this clonotype. The rearrangement links TRBV9 to TRBJ2-1; D ambiguous. Trimming cost V 0 bases and J 5 bases, with 9 bases left between them. This CDR3 region has 14 residues. CDR1 and CDR2 (germline): SGDLS, YYNGEE. CDR3 in amino acids: CASSVALDHNEQFF. The CDR3 region has the DNA TGTGCCAGCAGCGTAGCTTTGGACCACAATGAGCAGTTCTTC.

This clonotype turned up a few times. The J gene is TRBJ2-7, the V gene TRBV24-1; no clear D. Trimming removed 3 bases at V and 1 base at J, with 6 bases between. The CDR3 contains 13 residues. Per the germline V gene, CDR1 is KGHDR and CDR2 is SFDVKD. The CDR3 nucleotides read TGTGCCACCAGTGATAAAGTGTCCTACGAGCAGTACTTC. This translates into CATSDKVSYEQYF.

This clonotype was counted ten times or more. The CDR3 sequence is CASSWGQGALDTQYF. CDR3 nucleotide sequence: TGCGCCAGCAGCTGGGGACAGGGGGCGTTGGATACGCAGTATTTT. This chain links TRBV5-1 with TRBJ2-3; 12 bases agree with TRBD1. This CDR3 is built from 15 residues. With 3 bases clipped from V and 6 bases from J, the junction kept 5 bases outside the gene matches. Germline V gene sequence: CDR1 SGHRS, CDR2 YFSETQ.

The chain carries TRBV6-2 or TRBV6-3 and TRBJ1-2, with 8 bases aligning to TRBD1. V dropped 5 bases and J dropped 4; count of bases not matched to a gene: 9. Germline CDR1 reads MNHEY; CDR2 reads SVGEGT. This CDR3 comprises 15 residues. For the CDR3, the DNA is TGTGCCAGCAGTCCTAGGACAGGGCTCGGCTATGGCTACACCTTC. This encodes CASSPRTGLGYGYTF.

This clonotype showed up many times. This sequence joins TRBV19 and TRBJ1-5; TRBD1 agrees at 8 bases. The V segment lost 9 bases and the J segment 5 bases; nucleotides outside the gene matches: 6. In germline, CDR1 is LNHDA, CDR2 SQIVND (reference sequence). The CDR3 is 13 residues long. The CDR3 reads CASQDRAHQPQHF. CDR3 nucleotide sequence: TGTGCCAGCCAGGACAGGGCTCATCAGCCCCAGCATTTT.

This clonotype was seen a handful of times. The chain links TRBV20-1 to TRBJ1-6; the match to TRBD1 covers 8 bases. V was pared by 4 bases and J by 11 bases, with 10 bases of the junction left unmatched. The CDR3 loop spans 14 amino acids. Germline V gene sequence: CDR1 DFQATT, CDR2 SNEGSKA (reference sequence). The CDR3 spells CSAKNKQGEPPLHF. CDR3 DNA sequence: TGCAGTGCTAAAAACAAACAGGGGGAACCACCCCTCCACTTT.

This clonotype occurred a few times. CDR3 region: CASSPWDRQSGEETQYF. CDR3 bases: TGTGCCAGCAGCCCTTGGGACCGCCAGTCGGGGGAAGAGACCCAGTACTTC. The V call is TRBV7-6, the J call TRBJ2-5, with D tentatively TRBD2 (6 bases). V was pared by 5 bases and J by 3 bases, with 22 bases between. Germline V CDR1 and CDR2: SGHVS, FNYEAQ. This CDR3 spans 17 amino acids.

This clonotype was counted many times. This chain links TRBV4-1 with TRBJ2-7; weak D call: TRBD2 (5 bases). CDR1 is MGHRA and CDR2 is YSYEKL in the germline V gene. V lost 5 bases and J lost 2, with 16 bases in between. This CDR3 region has 15 residues. CDR3 region: CASSSRERRAYEQYF. The CDR3 DNA reads TGCGCCAGCAGCTCTCGTGAGAGGCGGGCCTACGAGCAGTACTTC.

This clonotype was observed at least ten times. The chain couples TRBV2 to TRBJ2-4; D not resolved. With 4 bases removed from V and 2 bases from J, the gap between germline ends came to 6 bases. The CDR3 consists of 13 residues. Germline CDR1 SNHLY, CDR2 FYNNEI. The CDR3, as DNA: TGTGCCAGCAGTGTTGCCACCAAAAACATTCAGTACTTC. Translated: CASSVATKNIQYF.

This clonotype was found many times. The CDR3 DNA reads TGTGCCAGCAGTAAATTATGGACAGGGGGCAGGGATACGCAGTATTTT. This sequence encodes CASSKLWTGGRDTQYF. The chain uses TRBV11-2 and TRBJ2-3; 11 nucleotides line up with TRBD1. Per germline, CDR1 SGHAT and CDR2 FQNNGV. Trimming at V came to 6 bases and at J to 6 bases, leaving 11 bases not matched to a gene. The CDR3 is made up of 16 amino acids.

As concerns this clonotype: It is likely a read error: a sequence one base away is far more abundant. The chain employs TRBV6-8 and TRBJ2-2; 7 nucleotides agree with TRBD2. With 2 bases clipped from V and 2 bases from J, the junction kept 8 bases outside the gene matches. Germline loops: CDR1 MNHGY, CDR2 SAAAGT. The CDR3 has 17 residues. Written as DNA, the CDR3 is TGTGCCAGCAGTTACCTAGTGGGGGGGGTCAACACCGGGGAGCTGTTTTTT. This codes for CASSYLVGGVNTGELFF.

J is TRBJ2-4 and V is TRBV7-9; D might be TRBD2 (6 bases). The germline gives CDR1 SEHNR, CDR2 FQNEAQ (reference sequence). Between the trimmed V and J ends, which lost 4 bases and 1 base, there was a span of 11 bases. CDR3 length: 15 amino acids. The CDR3, as DNA: TGTGCCAGCAGCTCACTGACTAGGGCCAAAAACATTCAGTACTTC. Its protein is CASSSLTRAKNIQYF.

This clonotype showed up just a few times. V gene TRBV3-1 combines with J gene TRBJ2-7; D not certain. Trimming stripped 2 bases from V and 3 bases from J, with 11 bases between. There are 14 residues in the CDR3. Germline assignment: CDR1 LGHDT and CDR2 YNNKEL (reference sequence). The CDR3 protein is CASSQWNSRYEQYF. CDR3 bases: TGTGCCAGCAGCCAATGGAACTCTCGCTACGAGCAGTACTTC.

This clonotype occurred a few times. The gene calls are TRBV11-3 and TRBJ2-2, with 8 bases identical to TRBD2. Unmatched junction bases numbered 9, after V lost 2 bases and J lost 10 bases. There are 15 residues in the CDR3. Germline V gene lookup returns CDR1 SGHNT and CDR2 YENEEA. CDR3 residues: CASSLISGGFKELFF. The CDR3 DNA is TGTGCCAGCAGCTTAATCAGCGGGGGTTTTAAGGAGCTGTTTTTT.

This clonotype was counted many times. This chain joins TRBV20-1 and TRBJ1-2, with 8 bases aligning to TRBD1. The CDR3 spans 13 residues. Germline V CDR1 and CDR2: DFQATT, SNEGSKA (reference sequence). J was trimmed by 5 bases and V by 6 bases; bases with no gene match: 8. As DNA, the CDR3 is TGCAGTGCAACAGGGGGTGTAGAATATGGCTACACCTTC. This gives the protein CSATGGVEYGYTF.

This chain connects TRBV20-1 to TRBJ1-6; no definite D call. Deletions cut 5 bases from V and 7 bases from J, with 18 bases between. The CDR3 loop spans 15 amino acids. CDR1 is DFQATT, CDR2 SNEGSKA, per germline (reference sequence). The CDR3 reads CSARIYRSQNSPLHF. The CDR3 nucleotides are TGCAGTGCTCGGATTTATAGGAGTCAAAATTCACCCCTCCACTTT.

This clonotype showed up many times. This sequence joins TRBV20-1 and TRBJ2-5; 8 bases fit TRBD2. CDR1 and CDR2 from the germline V gene are DFQATT and SNEGSKA (reference sequence). Trimming took 2 bases from V and 4 from J; bases not matched to a gene: 9. This CDR3 comprises 15 residues. CDR3 in DNA: TGCAGTGCTAGAAATCCGGGACTAGGTGGAGAGACCCAGTACTTC. It encodes CSARNPGLGGETQYF.